The clone carrying this T cell receptor (beta chain) was detected only a few times. Its specificity is not known. Germline CDR1 reads LGHNA; CDR2 reads YNFKEQ. The CDR3 runs to 16 residues. V dropped 0 bases and J dropped 4; count of bases not matched to a gene: 3. Using immunoSEQ multiplex PCR, the repertoire was profiled, and TCRdb retains in-frame clones only, with some absent. The profile shows about 48,000 clones, 80% to 90% of them singletons. This specimen belongs to a study of T cell responses to AZD1222 COVID-19 vaccine. Findings of the study overall: Two doses of AZD1222 preceded a rise in Spike-specific TCR breadth and depth.

This clonotype was obtained from an adult who received the AZD1222 COVID-19 vaccine. This chain links TRBV4-2 with TRBJ2-1; 10 bases match TRBD1. The sequencing used peripheral blood, collected 28 days after the second AZD1222 dose. As DNA, the CDR3 is TGTGCCAGCAGCCAAGATTGGGACAGGGGATACAATGAGCAGTTCTTC. The encoded protein is CASSQDWDRGYNEQFF.